The sequence of this TCR beta chain was determined in a study of cytomegalovirus exposure and HLA in healthy donors. Overall study findings and caveats: In a later analysis, specific HLA alleles were associated with over 15,000 TCR beta sequences at a 0.05 false discovery rate. Per a later analysis, HLA-associated TCR beta chains showed more clonal expansion than other, equally common TCR beta chains.

Unmatched junction bases numbered 7, after V lost 9 bases and J lost 8 bases. Germline V gives CDR1 MNHNS, CDR2 SASEGT. There are 12 residues in the CDR3. Worth noting for this clone: Its antigen is not known.

The PCR made use of 60 Vbeta and 13 Jbeta primers. Only in-frame clones appear in the TCRdb table, and some are missing; sequencing was by immunoSEQ multiplex PCR. The sample has approximately 220,000 clones, 82% seen once. The rearrangement joins TRBV6-1 to TRBJ1-2, with 9 bases fitting TRBD1. This receptor was obtained from a man aged 40-49 years in good health and CMV-seropositive. The sequenced sample was PBMCs. The CDR3: CASRDREGGYTF. In DNA form, the CDR3 reads TGTGCCAGTAGGGACAGGGAAGGAGGCTACACCTTC.